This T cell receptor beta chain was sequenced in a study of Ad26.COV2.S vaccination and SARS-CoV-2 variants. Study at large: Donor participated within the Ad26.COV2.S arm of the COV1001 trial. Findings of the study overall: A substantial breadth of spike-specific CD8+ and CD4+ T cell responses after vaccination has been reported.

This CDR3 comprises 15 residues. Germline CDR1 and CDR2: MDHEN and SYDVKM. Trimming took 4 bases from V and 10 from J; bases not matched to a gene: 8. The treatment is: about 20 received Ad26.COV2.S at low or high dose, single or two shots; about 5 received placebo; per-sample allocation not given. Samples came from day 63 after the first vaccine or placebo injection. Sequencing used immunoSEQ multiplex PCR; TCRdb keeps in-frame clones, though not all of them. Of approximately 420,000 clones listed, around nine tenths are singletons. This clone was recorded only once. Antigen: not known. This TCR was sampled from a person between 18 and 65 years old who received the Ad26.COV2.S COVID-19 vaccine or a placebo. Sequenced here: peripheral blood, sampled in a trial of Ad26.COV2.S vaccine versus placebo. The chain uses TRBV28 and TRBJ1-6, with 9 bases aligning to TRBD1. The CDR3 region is CASSSAGQGKSPLHF. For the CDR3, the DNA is TGTGCCAGCAGTTCAGCGGGACAGGGTAAATCACCCCTCCACTTT.